Listed below are T cell receptor beta chains from one sample, sequenced in a study of blood T cell repertoires in COVID-19. Profiled with immunoSEQ multiplex PCR; TCRdb holds only in-frame clones, not every one. The top ten hold approximately 15% of the sample, which has around 98,000 clones, about 81% seen once. Sequences were obtained from peripheral blood. Source of these receptors: a woman aged 55-69 years with acute or convalescent COVID-19. The CDR3 runs from the conserved cysteine through the conserved F or W. D genes are given only for firm matches. For some rows the clone size is stated as once, few or many, or as a class when expanded; others skip it.

D gene	clone size	V gene	J gene	CDR3 DNA	CDR3 protein
.	.	TRBV6-5	TRBJ2-3	TGTGCCAGCAGTTTTGAGAGGGGACTCAGCACAGATACGCAGTATTTT	CASSFERGLSTDTQYF
TRBD2	.	TRBV18	TRBJ2-1	TGTGCCAGCTCGTCGGGGACTAGCGGGTACAATGAGCAGTTCTTC	CASSSGTSGYNEQFF
.	once	TRBV5-5	TRBJ1-1	TGTGCCAGCAGCTTGGCCGGGTCTTACACTGAAGCTTTCTTT	CASSLAGSYTEAFF
.	.	TRBV5-1	TRBJ2-7	TGCGCCAGCAGCTTGACGGACAGCCCTTACGAGCAGTACTTC	CASSLTDSPYEQYF
TRBD1	few	TRBV5-4	TRBJ2-3	TGTGCCAGCAGATCGGGGACAGCAAGCACAGATACGCAGTATTTT	CASRSGTASTDTQYF
TRBD1	.	TRBV11-1	TRBJ2-5	TGTGCCAGCAGCTTAGGGGGACAGGGTGAAGAGACCCAGTACTTC	CASSLGGQGEETQYF
TRBD1	.	TRBV19	TRBJ2-7	TGTGCCAGTTATCGACAGGGGTTGGAGCAGTACTTC	CASYRQGLEQYF
.	.	TRBV11-2	TRBJ2-1	TGTGCCAGCAGCAACGGGGTTAGGGTCCATGAGCAGTTCTTC	CASSNGVRVHEQFF
TRBD1	.	TRBV10-1	TRBJ2-1	TGCGCCAGCAAGAGGGACAGCACCACCTACAATGAGCAGTTCTTC	CASKRDSTTYNEQFF
.	.	TRBV28	TRBJ2-7	TGTGCCAGCAGTTTTCCCGGGTGGGAGTCCTACGAGCAGTACTTC	CASSFPGWESYEQYF
TRBD2	.	TRBV6-2/TRBV6-3	TRBJ2-3	TGTGCCAGCAGTTACCACGTGGCTAGCGGGGGGGCCACAGATACGCAGTATTTT	CASSYHVASGGATDTQYF
TRBD1	.	TRBV14	TRBJ1-2	TGTGCCAGCAGCCAAGTCACTAATATGTGGGATACAGGGGGCGATGGCTACACCTTC	CASSQVTNMWDTGGDGYTF
.	.	TRBV4-1	TRBJ1-5	TGCGCCAGCAGCCAAGATTCCTTCGGGGATCAGCCCCAGCATTTT	CASSQDSFGDQPQHF
TRBD2	.	TRBV13	TRBJ2-3	TGTGCCAGCAGCGCAAGGGGCGGGGGTAACACAGATACGCAGTATTTT	CASSARGGGNTDTQYF
.	.	TRBV20-1	TRBJ1-5	TGCAGTGCTAGTGATACAGGGTATCGGAATCAGCCCCAGCATTTT	CSASDTGYRNQPQHF
.	once	TRBV11-2	TRBJ2-3	TGTGCCAGCAGCTTAGATCTGAACGGGGGCACAGATACGCAGTATTTT	CASSLDLNGGTDTQYF
.	.	TRBV6-2/TRBV6-3	TRBJ1-1	TGTGCCAGCAGTGGGGCCTACACTGAAGCTTTCTTT	CASSGAYTEAFF
TRBD2	.	TRBV3-1/TRBV3-2	TRBJ2-7	TGTGCCAGCAGCCCGTTGGATAGCGGGGTTTACGAGCAGTACTTC	CASSPLDSGVYEQYF
.	.	TRBV6-1	TRBJ1-1	TGTGCCAGCAGTGACCGGACAGTGAACACTGAAGCTTTCTTT	CASSDRTVNTEAFF
TRBD1	.	TRBV5-6	TRBJ1-3	TGTGCCAGCAAACGACAGGGGTCGTCTGGAAACACCATATATTTT	CASKRQGSSGNTIYF
TRBD2	.	TRBV27	TRBJ2-5	TGTGCCAGCAGTTTATCGCGGGGGGGCCGGGAGACCCAGTACTTC	CASSLSRGGRETQYF
TRBD2	.	TRBV4-2	TRBJ2-3	TGTGCCAGCAGCCAAGAGTTATCCGGTCTAGCGGACACAGATACGCAGTATTTT	CASSQELSGLADTDTQYF